The present T cell receptor beta chain was sequenced within a study of patients and donors after allogeneic stem cell transplantation. TCRdb passed the RT-PCR reads through MiXCR, listing each CDR3 protein once. Of some 90,000 distinct CDR3 sequences listed, around 48% were seen once; the top ten hold around 60%. Material for sequencing was blood, either unsorted or a sorted T cell fraction (not recorded which). The receptor was isolated from a human donor who was either an allogeneic HSCT recipient or a stem cell or donor lymphocyte infusion donor (not recorded which). It is not recorded whose cells these are; they may come from a transplant donor.

The chain's CDR3 is CAAPWGELFF. CDR3 bases: TGTGCCGCTCCTTGGGGGGAGCTGTTTTTT. The rearrangement links TRBV12-3 or TRBV12-4 to TRBJ2-2; D ambiguous. The CDR3 spans 10 residues. Trimming stripped 11 bases from V and 8 bases from J, with 9 bases between.